This record concerns one T cell receptor beta chain sequence. Its cognate antigen is unknown. The repertoire was sequenced with immunoSEQ multiplex PCR; TCRdb's copy has only in-frame clones and lacks some. The table has approximately 130,000 clones, approximately 80% seen once. These data come from a study of cytotoxic CD8 clonotypes in ibrutinib-treated CLL. For the study at large: Researchers reported about a dozen relapsed/refractory and about 14 treatment-naive patients, roughly 17 of them IGHV unmutated. Collecting the response samples happened after a median 12 months of treatment, with a range of 6 to 36. Among patients, around 24 responded partially and 2 completely; 14 then stayed remitted and roughly 12 progressed after median roughly 73 months. Findings and caveats of the study: Public clonotypes occurred uncommonly; on treatment, they contracted or remained stable.

Germline V gene data show CDR1 as SGHNT and CDR2 as YYREEE (reference sequence). V lost 0 bases and J 1 base, leaving 4 bases between the germline ends. The CDR3 spans 13 residues. Sequencing used PBMCs, obtained after 24 months of ibrutinib treatment. The receptor comes from a human donor with chronic lymphocytic leukemia. The genes are TRBV5-4 and TRBJ1-2; D not certain. CDR3 in DNA: TGTGCCAGCAGCTTGGCCAGTAACTATGGCTACACCTTC. Protein product: CASSLASNYGYTF.